The rows below give T cell receptor beta chains drawn from one sample of a study of OX40 agonist ivuxolimab in advanced cancers. This table comes from immunoSEQ multiplex PCR, and its TCRdb copy is limited to in-frame clones, with some not included. The profile covers roughly 60,000 clones, with about nine tenths appearing a single time and 20% to 25% taken by the ten largest. The material was CD4+ or CD8+ T cells sorted from blood, obtained in a trial of the OX40 agonist ivuxolimab. Receptor source: an adult with an advanced solid tumor such as melanoma, head and neck, liver or kidney cancer. CDR3s include the opening cysteine and the closing phenylalanine or tryptophan. D genes are given only for firm matches. Only some rows state a clone size, as once, few, many or a class for expanded clones.

once,-,TRBJ2-7,TRBV5-1,TGCGCCAGCAGCTTGCTTACTTTCCCCTACGAGCAGTACTTC,CASSLLTFPYEQYF
-,-,TRBJ2-1,TRBV19,TGTGCCAGTAGTATAGGGCTAGACTACAATGAGCAGTTCTTC,CASSIGLDYNEQFF
-,-,TRBJ2-5,TRBV29-1,TGCAGCGTTGAAACGGGACCTGGGGAGACCCAGTACTTC,CSVETGPGETQYF
-,-,TRBJ2-1,TRBV28,TGTGCCAGCAGTGCAAATCTCCCTGAGCAGTTCTTC,CASSANLPEQFF
-,TRBD2,TRBJ2-7,TRBV2,TGTGCCAGCAGCGAGACTAGCGGGAGCTCCTACGAGCAGTACTTC,CASSETSGSSYEQYF
-,TRBD1,TRBJ1-2,TRBV27,TGTGCCAGCAGCGGCAGGGGGAGTGGCTACACCTTC,CASSGRGSGYTF
-,-,TRBJ1-1,TRBV19,TGTGCCAGTAGTATATCTACGGGTGAAGCTTTCTTT,CASSISTGEAFF
-,TRBD2,TRBJ2-7,TRBV29-1,TGCAGCGTTGCGGCGGGGGTGTCATACGAGCAGTACTTC,CSVAAGVSYEQYF
-,-,TRBJ1-2,TRBV21-1,TGTGCCAGCAGCAAGTTTCTGGGACAGGGGGCTAACTATGGCTACACCTTC,CASSKFLGQGANYGYTF
-,TRBD2,TRBJ2-4,TRBV4-1,TGCGCCAGCAGCCAAGAGGGTCTAGCGGAAAACATTCAGTACTTC,CASSQEGLAENIQYF
-,-,TRBJ2-5,TRBV11-2,TGTGCCAGCAGCTTGACAGTCCGGGAAGTTGAGACCCAGTACTTC,CASSLTVREVETQYF
-,TRBD1,TRBJ1-1,TRBV7-9,TGTGCCAGCAGCTTACTACAGGGGACCACTGAAGCTTTCTTT,CASSLLQGTTEAFF
-,-,TRBJ1-1,TRBV19,TGTGCCAGTAGTACTTACAGGGTTACTGTGAACACTGAAGCTTTCTTT,CASSTYRVTVNTEAFF
once,-,TRBJ2-1,TRBV7-8,TGTGCCAGCAGCCGAGAGAGACGGCCCAATGAGCAGTTCTTC,CASSRERRPNEQFF
-,-,TRBJ2-7,TRBV5-1,TGCGCCAGCAGCCCCACCGGTGCCTCCTACGAGCAGTACTTC,CASSPTGASYEQYF
-,-,TRBJ1-2,TRBV6-1,TGTGCCAGCAGTGAAGACGGGATGGCTGGCTATGGCTACACCTTC,CASSEDGMAGYGYTF
-,-,TRBJ2-3,TRBV7-9,TGTGCCAGCAGCCAAGGGGCGTCTAGCACAGATACGCAGTATTTT,CASSQGASSTDTQYF
once,TRBD1,TRBJ2-5,TRBV18,TGTGCCAGCTCATCCTCGGGGACAGCCAGGGAGACCCAGTACTTC,CASSSSGTARETQYF
-,-,TRBJ2-3,TRBV5-1,TGCGCCAGCAGCCCGGGTGACACCACATTAACAGATACGCAGTATTTT,CASSPGDTTLTDTQYF
-,TRBD2,TRBJ2-7,TRBV2,TGTGCCAGCAGCCCTAGACTAGCGGGATACGAGCAGTACTTC,CASSPRLAGYEQYF
-,TRBD2,TRBJ2-3,TRBV2,TGTGCCAGCAGTGGCGCGGGAGGCCCGAACACAGATACGCAGTATTTT,CASSGAGGPNTDTQYF
-,-,TRBJ1-2,TRBV5-1,TGCGCCAGCAGCTTGGGGGTCTACTATGGCTACACCTTC,CASSLGVYYGYTF
-,-,TRBJ2-1,TRBV27,TGTGCCAGCAGTTTATACGCGGGATCTGACAATGAGCAGTTCTTC,CASSLYAGSDNEQFF
-,-,TRBJ2-7,TRBV4-1,TGCGCCAGCAGCCAAGATCGCCGGGCGACCTACGAGCAGTACTTC,CASSQDRRATYEQYF
-,-,TRBJ1-1,TRBV2,TGTGCCAGCACCCATCCTGATTCAGCGTTCGGGAGTAAGACTGAAGCTTTCTTT,CASTHPDSAFGSKTEAFF
-,-,TRBJ2-1,TRBV11-2,TGTGCCAGCAGCTTATCGGCAGGGGAGGTCAATGAGCAGTTCTTC,CASSLSAGEVNEQFF
-,-,TRBJ2-7,TRBV21-1,TGTGCCAGCAGCAAAGAAGGGTCGGACTCGGCCTTTTCCGAGCAGTACTTC,CASSKEGSDSAFSEQYF
-,-,TRBJ2-3,TRBV6-5,TGTGCCAGCAGTCTGTCGGTAGGGCGAGATACGCAGTATTTT,CASSLSVGRDTQYF
-,TRBD2,TRBJ2-7,TRBV30,TGTGCCCGGGGGGGAGGTAGGACTTACGAGCAGTACTTC,CARGGGRTYEQYF